This is a list of T cell receptor beta chains from one sample in a study of response to subunit inactivated influenza vaccine. TCRdb used MiXCR to reprocess the RT-PCR reads, holding one entry per CDR3 protein. This sample has around 200,000 distinct CDR3 sequences, with over 9.5% found just once. Separately, the same data were catalogued under a study of T cells expressing NK-cell markers.

This material consisted of CD8+ T cells sorted from PBMCs, taken 11 to 12 days after vaccination. The source is a man over 45 who received an inactivated influenza vaccine. The CDR3 runs from the conserved cysteine through the conserved F or W. A D gene is named only where the DNA matches it firmly. Clone size is not always given. Where it is, it says once, few, many or a class for expanded clones.

D: TRBD1
J: TRBJ2-1
size: -
V: TRBV15
length: 15
DNA: TGTGCCACCAGCAGAGAATGGGGACAGAACCATGAGCAGTTCTTC
CDR3: CATSREWGQNHEQFF

D: -
J: TRBJ2-4
size: -
V: TRBV2
length: 13
DNA: TGTGCCAGCAGTCCCTCCTGGGGAAACATTCAGTACTTC
CDR3: CASSPSWGNIQYF

D: TRBD1
J: TRBJ2-3
size: many
V: TRBV12-3/TRBV12-4
length: 14
DNA: TGTGCCAGCAGCTCCGGGACAGGCCCAGATACGCAGTATTTT
CDR3: CASSSGTGPDTQYF

D: TRBD1
J: TRBJ2-3
size: -
V: TRBV4-3
length: 17
DNA: TGCGCCAGCAGCCCATATCTTGTACAGGGGGGATTAGATACGCAGTATTTT
CDR3: CASSPYLVQGGLDTQYF

D: TRBD2
J: TRBJ2-1
size: -
V: TRBV27
length: 15
DNA: TGTGCCAGCAGTTTTGGGACTAGCGGGGGGAATGAGCAGTTCTTC
CDR3: CASSFGTSGGNEQFF

D: -
J: TRBJ1-2
size: -
V: TRBV6-2/TRBV6-3
length: 12
DNA: TGTGCCAGCAGAAACCCTGGAGATGGCTACACCTTC
CDR3: CASRNPGDGYTF

D: -
J: TRBJ2-1
size: many
V: TRBV7-2
length: 13
DNA: TGTGCCAGCAGACCGGACCCGGGGAATGAGCAGTTCTTC
CDR3: CASRPDPGNEQFF

D: TRBD2
J: TRBJ2-2
size: few
V: TRBV7-3
length: 17
DNA: TGTGCCAGCAGCCAGTCACTAGCGGGAGTGTCCACCGGGGAGCTGTTTTTT
CDR3: CASSQSLAGVSTGELFF

D: -
J: TRBJ2-3
size: few
V: TRBV12-3/TRBV12-4
length: 15
DNA: TGTGCCAGCAGTTTATATCCCATTAGCACAGATACGCAGTATTTT
CDR3: CASSLYPISTDTQYF

D: TRBD2
J: TRBJ2-1
size: few
V: TRBV5-6
length: 16
DNA: TGTGCCAGCAGCTTGGAGCGGGAGTTTGGCTACAATGAGCAGTTCTTC
CDR3: CASSLEREFGYNEQFF

D: -
J: TRBJ2-3
size: -
V: TRBV12-3/TRBV12-4
length: 16
DNA: TGTGCCAGCAGTGACACGACAGGGAGGGACACAGATACGCAGTATTTT
CDR3: CASSDTTGRDTDTQYF

D: -
J: TRBJ1-2
size: -
V: TRBV7-9
length: 14
DNA: TGTGCCAGCAGCTTAACATCAGGGCACTATGGCTACACCTTC
CDR3: CASSLTSGHYGYTF

D: TRBD1
J: TRBJ1-6
size: -
V: TRBV6-7
length: 20
DNA: TGTGCCAGCGACCATACCAACGACAGGGTTGGGAGCTCCTATAATTCACCCCTCCACTTT
CDR3: CASDHTNDRVGSSYNSPLHF

D: TRBD2
J: TRBJ2-1
size: -
V: TRBV27
length: 15
DNA: TGTGCCAGCAGTTTAGGCGGGGGGGCTTACAATGAGCAGTTCTTC
CDR3: CASSLGGGAYNEQFF

D: -
J: TRBJ2-1
size: few
V: TRBV12-3/TRBV12-4
length: 13
DNA: TGTGCCAGCAGTTTAGTTTCACGCAATGAGCAGTTCTTC
CDR3: CASSLVSRNEQFF

D: TRBD1
J: TRBJ1-2
size: few
V: TRBV7-8
length: 17
DNA: TGTGCCAGCAGCTTCCACCGAGAGGGAACAGGGGGCGATGGCTACACCTTC
CDR3: CASSFHREGTGGDGYTF

D: TRBD2
J: TRBJ2-3
size: few
V: TRBV24-1
length: 11
DNA: TGTGCCACCAGTGAAGCGGGGACGCAGTATTTT
CDR3: CATSEAGTQYF

D: TRBD2
J: TRBJ2-1
size: -
V: TRBV4-3
length: 15
DNA: TGCGCCAGCAGCCAAGCGGGAGGGCCCCTCTATGAGCAGTTCTTC
CDR3: CASSQAGGPLYEQFF

D: -
J: TRBJ1-4
size: few
V: TRBV5-1
length: 13
DNA: TGCGCCAGCTGGGGGGAAACTAATGAAAAACTGTTTTTT
CDR3: CASWGETNEKLFF

D: -
J: TRBJ2-3
size: many
V: TRBV9
length: 15
DNA: TGTGCCAGCAGCGTCGTATGGGGTAGCACAGATACGCAGTATTTT
CDR3: CASSVVWGSTDTQYF

D: TRBD2
J: TRBJ2-7
size: -
V: TRBV13
length: 15
DNA: TGTGCCAGCAGCCCCTCGGGAGCGGGGGCCTACGAGCAGTACTTC
CDR3: CASSPSGAGAYEQYF

D: -
J: TRBJ1-1
size: few
V: TRBV20-1
length: 13
DNA: TGCAGTGCAGGGGCAGGAATGAACACTGAAGCTTTCTTT
CDR3: CSAGAGMNTEAFF

D: -
J: TRBJ2-6
size: many
V: TRBV6-5
length: 18
DNA: TGTGCCAGCAGTTACTCGGGACAACCGCCCTCTGGGGCCAACGTCCTGACTTTC
CDR3: CASSYSGQPPSGANVLTF

D: TRBD2
J: TRBJ2-7
size: -
V: TRBV28
length: 18
DNA: TGTGCCAGCAGTTCAGCCGGACTAGCGGGGACCCCTTCCTACGAGCAGTACTTC
CDR3: CASSSAGLAGTPSYEQYF

D: -
J: TRBJ1-6
size: -
V: TRBV6-2/TRBV6-3
length: 15
DNA: TGTGCCAGCAGTCGCAGGCAGGGGTGGAATTCACCCCTCCACTTT
CDR3: CASSRRQGWNSPLHF

D: -
J: TRBJ1-5
size: -
V: TRBV20-1
length: 14
DNA: TGCAGTGCCCGTCTACCGGATAGCAATCAGCCCCAGCATTTT
CDR3: CSARLPDSNQPQHF

D: -
J: TRBJ1-1
size: few
V: TRBV6-5
length: 16
DNA: TGTGCCAGCAGTTACGCTGGGGATTTTATGAACACTGAAGCTTTCTTT
CDR3: CASSYAGDFMNTEAFF